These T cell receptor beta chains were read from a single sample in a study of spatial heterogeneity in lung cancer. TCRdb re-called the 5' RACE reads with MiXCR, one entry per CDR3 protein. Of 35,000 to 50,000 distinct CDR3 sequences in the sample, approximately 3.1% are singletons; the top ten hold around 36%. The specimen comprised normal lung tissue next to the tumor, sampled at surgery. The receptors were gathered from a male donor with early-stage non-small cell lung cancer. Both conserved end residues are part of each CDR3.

cdr3_aa: CASSPTRAGVQPQHF
v_call: TRBV18
cdr3_length: 15
j_call: TRBJ1-5

cdr3_aa: CASRPGGHEKLFF
v_call: TRBV12-3/TRBV12-4
cdr3_length: 13
j_call: TRBJ1-4

cdr3_aa: CASSLQGQLNEQFF
v_call: TRBV7-2
cdr3_length: 14
j_call: TRBJ2-1

cdr3_aa: CASSIDGSYNEQFF
v_call: TRBV2
cdr3_length: 14
j_call: TRBJ2-1

cdr3_aa: CASSKGGTYLTDTQYF
v_call: TRBV28
cdr3_length: 16
j_call: TRBJ2-3

cdr3_aa: CAISESEGWGKAEAFF
v_call: TRBV10-3
cdr3_length: 16
j_call: TRBJ1-1

cdr3_aa: CASSSLGTGFTEAFF
v_call: TRBV28
cdr3_length: 15
j_call: TRBJ1-1

cdr3_aa: CSARGGQASSYNEQFF
v_call: TRBV20-1
cdr3_length: 16
j_call: TRBJ2-1

cdr3_aa: CASSLLDAGELFF
v_call: TRBV7-9
cdr3_length: 13
j_call: TRBJ2-2

cdr3_aa: CASTLTGVGANVLTF
v_call: TRBV6-1
cdr3_length: 15
j_call: TRBJ2-6

cdr3_aa: CSARAGNQPQHF
v_call: TRBV20-1
cdr3_length: 12
j_call: TRBJ1-5

cdr3_aa: CASSLRAPTFAGTDTQYF
v_call: TRBV6-5
cdr3_length: 18
j_call: TRBJ2-3

cdr3_aa: CASSLDPGGGTDTQYF
v_call: TRBV7-2
cdr3_length: 16
j_call: TRBJ2-3

cdr3_aa: CSVADPNQPQHF
v_call: TRBV29-1
cdr3_length: 12
j_call: TRBJ1-5

cdr3_aa: CASSLVGLPQETQYF
v_call: TRBV7-8
cdr3_length: 15
j_call: TRBJ2-5

cdr3_aa: CASSSGTGVLRAFF
v_call: TRBV5-1
cdr3_length: 14
j_call: TRBJ1-1

cdr3_aa: CASSEDGSSYEQYF
v_call: TRBV6-1
cdr3_length: 14
j_call: TRBJ2-7

cdr3_aa: CASSLAGVDADTQYF
v_call: TRBV12-3/TRBV12-4
cdr3_length: 15
j_call: TRBJ2-3

cdr3_aa: CASSLDIAGDQETQYF
v_call: TRBV7-8
cdr3_length: 16
j_call: TRBJ2-5

cdr3_aa: CASSYGREAGWEYF
v_call: TRBV28
cdr3_length: 14
j_call: TRBJ2-7

cdr3_aa: CSVATGLLSGYTF
v_call: TRBV29-1
cdr3_length: 13
j_call: TRBJ1-2

cdr3_aa: CASSLKGGQPQHF
v_call: TRBV7-2
cdr3_length: 13
j_call: TRBJ1-5

cdr3_aa: CASSPQTNARGYTF
v_call: TRBV7-9
cdr3_length: 14
j_call: TRBJ1-2

cdr3_aa: CASSLQGLSSTEAFF
v_call: TRBV12-3/TRBV12-4
cdr3_length: 15
j_call: TRBJ1-1

cdr3_aa: CASSPGDNYGYTF
v_call: TRBV18
cdr3_length: 13
j_call: TRBJ1-2

cdr3_aa: CASSLSGRLFF
v_call: TRBV7-2
cdr3_length: 11
j_call: TRBJ1-4

cdr3_aa: CASSGGTGVTSYNEQFF
v_call: TRBV9
cdr3_length: 17
j_call: TRBJ2-1

cdr3_aa: CASSLARDTQYF
v_call: TRBV12-3/TRBV12-4
cdr3_length: 12
j_call: TRBJ2-3

cdr3_aa: CASSLNNSPLHF
v_call: TRBV7-9
cdr3_length: 12
j_call: TRBJ1-6

cdr3_aa: CASSPSPGVAFF
v_call: TRBV5-6
cdr3_length: 12
j_call: TRBJ1-1

cdr3_aa: CASSSPADTQYF
v_call: TRBV6-2/TRBV6-3
cdr3_length: 12
j_call: TRBJ2-3

cdr3_aa: CSESGQGSYEQYF
v_call: TRBV20-1
cdr3_length: 13
j_call: TRBJ2-7

cdr3_aa: CASSSRTDPSPSNEKLFF
v_call: TRBV7-9
cdr3_length: 18
j_call: TRBJ1-4

cdr3_aa: CSVDLARNEQFF
v_call: TRBV29-1
cdr3_length: 12
j_call: TRBJ2-1

cdr3_aa: CATWDSLTDTQYF
v_call: TRBV27
cdr3_length: 13
j_call: TRBJ2-3

cdr3_aa: CASSFGRTNQPQHF
v_call: TRBV12-3/TRBV12-4
cdr3_length: 14
j_call: TRBJ1-5

cdr3_aa: CASREAGANVLTF
v_call: TRBV4-2
cdr3_length: 13
j_call: TRBJ2-6

cdr3_aa: CSAPYAGTYEQYF
v_call: TRBV20-1
cdr3_length: 13
j_call: TRBJ2-7

cdr3_aa: CASSEQGADTGELFF
v_call: TRBV6-4
cdr3_length: 15
j_call: TRBJ2-2

cdr3_aa: CASSLEQGYEQYF
v_call: TRBV7-6
cdr3_length: 13
j_call: TRBJ2-7

cdr3_aa: CASSFVGEAFF
v_call: TRBV7-2
cdr3_length: 11
j_call: TRBJ1-1